Below, 3 T cell receptor beta chains from the same sample are listed, as sequenced in a study of liver allograft versus peripheral blood T cells. The wider study: Comparisons were made between T cell receptor repertoires found in transplanted livers and those circulating in recipients' peripheral blood.

TCRdb recomputed calls from the reads with MiXCR, one row per CDR3 protein. Of around 11,000 distinct CDR3 sequences in the sample, approximately 22% were seen once. These receptors were taken from a human patient who had a liver transplant. Some T cells may be the graft donor's.

CDR3: CASTASGPDTQYF. Here the CDR3 DNA reads TGTGCCAGCACCGCCAGCGGCCCAGATACGCAGTATTTT. V usage is TRBV12-3 or TRBV12-4 and J usage is TRBJ2-3, with D possibly matching TRBD2 (5 bases). The CDR3 covers 13 residues. Trimming cost V 7 bases and J 4 bases, with 12 bases left between them.

The V call is TRBV12-3 or TRBV12-4, the J call TRBJ2-7, with TRBD1 identical over 9 bases. Trimming at V came to 6 bases and at J to 2 bases, leaving 5 bases not matched to a gene. This CDR3 region has 14 residues. The CDR3 is CASRTGTGPYEQYF. For the CDR3, the DNA is TGTGCCAGCAGGACCGGGACAGGGCCCTACGAGCAGTACTTC.

V gene TRBV5-6 combines with J gene TRBJ2-3, with D tentatively TRBD1 or TRBD2 (5 bases each). Looked up from germline, CDR1 is SGHDT and CDR2 is YYEEEE. With 6 bases removed from V and 2 bases from J, the gap between germline ends came to 13 bases. The CDR3 covers 14 residues. CDR3 loop: CASTPGPATDTQYF. The CDR3 region has the DNA TGTGCCAGCACCCCGGGGCCGGCCACAGATACGCAGTATTTT.